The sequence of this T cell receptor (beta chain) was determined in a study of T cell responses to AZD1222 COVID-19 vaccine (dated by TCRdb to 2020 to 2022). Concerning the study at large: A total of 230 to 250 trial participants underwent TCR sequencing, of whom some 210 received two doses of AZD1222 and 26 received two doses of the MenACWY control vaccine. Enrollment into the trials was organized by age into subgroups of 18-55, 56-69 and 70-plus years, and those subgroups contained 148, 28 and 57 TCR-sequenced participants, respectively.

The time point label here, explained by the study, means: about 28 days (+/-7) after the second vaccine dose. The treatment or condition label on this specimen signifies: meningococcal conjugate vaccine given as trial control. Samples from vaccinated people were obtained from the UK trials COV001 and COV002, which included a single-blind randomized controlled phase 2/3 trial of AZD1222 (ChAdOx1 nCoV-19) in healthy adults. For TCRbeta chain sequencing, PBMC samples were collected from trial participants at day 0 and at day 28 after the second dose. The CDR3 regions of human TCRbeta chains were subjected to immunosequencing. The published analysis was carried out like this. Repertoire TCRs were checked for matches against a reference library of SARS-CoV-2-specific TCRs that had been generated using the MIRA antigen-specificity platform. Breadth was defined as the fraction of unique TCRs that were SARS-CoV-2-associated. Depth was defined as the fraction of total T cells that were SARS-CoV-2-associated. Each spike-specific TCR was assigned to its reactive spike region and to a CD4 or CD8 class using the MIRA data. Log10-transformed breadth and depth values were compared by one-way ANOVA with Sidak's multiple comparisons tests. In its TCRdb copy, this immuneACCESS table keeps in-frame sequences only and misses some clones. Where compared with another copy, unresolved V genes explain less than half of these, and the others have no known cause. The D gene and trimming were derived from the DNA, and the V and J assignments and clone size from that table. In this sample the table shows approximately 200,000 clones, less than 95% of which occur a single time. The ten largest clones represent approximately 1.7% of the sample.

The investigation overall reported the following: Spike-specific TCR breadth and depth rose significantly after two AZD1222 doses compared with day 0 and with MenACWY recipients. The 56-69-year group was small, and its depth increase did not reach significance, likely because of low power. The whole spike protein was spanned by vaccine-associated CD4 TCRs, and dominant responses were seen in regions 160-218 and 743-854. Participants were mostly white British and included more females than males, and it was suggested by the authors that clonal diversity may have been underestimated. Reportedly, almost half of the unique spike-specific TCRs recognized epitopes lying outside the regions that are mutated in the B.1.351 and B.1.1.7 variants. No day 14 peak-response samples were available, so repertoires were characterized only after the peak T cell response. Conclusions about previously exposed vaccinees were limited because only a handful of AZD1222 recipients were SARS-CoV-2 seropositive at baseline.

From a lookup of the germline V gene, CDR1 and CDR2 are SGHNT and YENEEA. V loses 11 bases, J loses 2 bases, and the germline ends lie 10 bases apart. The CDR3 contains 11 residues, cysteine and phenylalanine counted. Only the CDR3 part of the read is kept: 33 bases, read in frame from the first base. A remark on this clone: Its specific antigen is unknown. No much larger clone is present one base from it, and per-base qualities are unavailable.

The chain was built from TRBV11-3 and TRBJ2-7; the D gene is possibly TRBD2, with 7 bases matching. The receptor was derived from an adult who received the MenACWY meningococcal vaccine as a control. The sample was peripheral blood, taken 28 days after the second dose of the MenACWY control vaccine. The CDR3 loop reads CAGGGAYEQYF. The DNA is TGTGCCGGAGGGGGGGCCTACGAGCAGTACTTC.